One sample yielded the 6 T cell receptor beta chains listed below, sequenced in a study of blood T cell repertoires in COVID-19. Produced via immunoSEQ multiplex PCR; TCRdb's table is partial and in-frame only. The sample shows about 190,000 clones, over 80% of them seen only once. Sequencing input: peripheral blood. Every receptor here comes from a woman in her fifties or sixties with COVID-19, enrolled during active disease.

This clone came up a few times. The chain combines TRBV6-5 with TRBJ2-5; D unresolved. This CDR3 spans 13 amino acids. Germline CDR1 and CDR2: MNHEY and SVGAGI. V was clipped by 10 bases and J by 6 bases, with 18 bases between them. The CDR3 protein is CATTRPEVKTQYF. DNA for the CDR3: TGTGCCACCACGAGGCCAGAGGTTAAGACCCAGTACTTC.

The chain combines TRBV14 with TRBJ1-1; D is uncertain. Germline CDR1 SGHDN, CDR2 FVKESK. The CDR3 totals 14 residues. With 4 bases removed from V and 1 base from J, the gap between germline ends came to 10 bases. CDR3 protein: CASSRNYGNTEAFF. The DNA for the CDR3 is TGTGCCAGCAGCCGTAACTATGGGAACACTGAAGCTTTCTTT.

The chain has TRBV29-1 and TRBJ2-3; D is possibly TRBD2 (5 bases). The CDR3 covers 14 residues. V lost 4 bases and J 4 bases, leaving 15 bases between the germline ends. CDR1 and CDR2 from the germline V gene are SQVTM and ANQGSEA. The CDR3 coding sequence is TGCAGCGTTGTCGGAGGAGGAGGCCCAGATACGCAGTATTTT. Its translation: CSVVGGGGPDTQYF.

The chain joins TRBV7-6 to TRBJ1-6; D is undetermined. CDR3 length: 14 amino acids. Trimming shortened V by 1 base and J by 14 bases, and 15 bases separated the two germline ends. Germline-derived CDR1 and CDR2 are SGHVS and FNYEAQ. The CDR3 DNA reads as TGTGCCAGCAGCTTAGGGACGGGGAAAGCGACCCTCCACTTT. Translation gives CASSLGTGKATLHF.

The chain couples TRBV24-1 to TRBJ2-5, with 8 bases fitting TRBD1. Germline CDR1 KGHDR, CDR2 SFDVKD. The CDR3 contains 16 residues. J gave up 0 bases and V 2 bases, and 4 bases lay outside the gene matches. CDR3: CATSDWRDRNQETQYF. In nucleotides, the CDR3 is TGTGCCACCAGTGATTGGAGGGACAGGAACCAAGAGACCCAGTACTTC.

The chain joins TRBV19 to TRBJ1-4; 10 bases are shared with TRBD1. Trimming at V came to 2 bases and at J to 7 bases, leaving 10 bases not matched to a gene. The germline V gene encodes CDR1 LNHDA and CDR2 SQIVND (reference sequence). The CDR3 extends over 17 amino acids. The CDR3 region is CASSISGQGSQSEKLFF. DNA of the CDR3: TGTGCCAGTAGTATATCGGGACAGGGGTCACAGAGTGAAAAACTGTTTTTT.